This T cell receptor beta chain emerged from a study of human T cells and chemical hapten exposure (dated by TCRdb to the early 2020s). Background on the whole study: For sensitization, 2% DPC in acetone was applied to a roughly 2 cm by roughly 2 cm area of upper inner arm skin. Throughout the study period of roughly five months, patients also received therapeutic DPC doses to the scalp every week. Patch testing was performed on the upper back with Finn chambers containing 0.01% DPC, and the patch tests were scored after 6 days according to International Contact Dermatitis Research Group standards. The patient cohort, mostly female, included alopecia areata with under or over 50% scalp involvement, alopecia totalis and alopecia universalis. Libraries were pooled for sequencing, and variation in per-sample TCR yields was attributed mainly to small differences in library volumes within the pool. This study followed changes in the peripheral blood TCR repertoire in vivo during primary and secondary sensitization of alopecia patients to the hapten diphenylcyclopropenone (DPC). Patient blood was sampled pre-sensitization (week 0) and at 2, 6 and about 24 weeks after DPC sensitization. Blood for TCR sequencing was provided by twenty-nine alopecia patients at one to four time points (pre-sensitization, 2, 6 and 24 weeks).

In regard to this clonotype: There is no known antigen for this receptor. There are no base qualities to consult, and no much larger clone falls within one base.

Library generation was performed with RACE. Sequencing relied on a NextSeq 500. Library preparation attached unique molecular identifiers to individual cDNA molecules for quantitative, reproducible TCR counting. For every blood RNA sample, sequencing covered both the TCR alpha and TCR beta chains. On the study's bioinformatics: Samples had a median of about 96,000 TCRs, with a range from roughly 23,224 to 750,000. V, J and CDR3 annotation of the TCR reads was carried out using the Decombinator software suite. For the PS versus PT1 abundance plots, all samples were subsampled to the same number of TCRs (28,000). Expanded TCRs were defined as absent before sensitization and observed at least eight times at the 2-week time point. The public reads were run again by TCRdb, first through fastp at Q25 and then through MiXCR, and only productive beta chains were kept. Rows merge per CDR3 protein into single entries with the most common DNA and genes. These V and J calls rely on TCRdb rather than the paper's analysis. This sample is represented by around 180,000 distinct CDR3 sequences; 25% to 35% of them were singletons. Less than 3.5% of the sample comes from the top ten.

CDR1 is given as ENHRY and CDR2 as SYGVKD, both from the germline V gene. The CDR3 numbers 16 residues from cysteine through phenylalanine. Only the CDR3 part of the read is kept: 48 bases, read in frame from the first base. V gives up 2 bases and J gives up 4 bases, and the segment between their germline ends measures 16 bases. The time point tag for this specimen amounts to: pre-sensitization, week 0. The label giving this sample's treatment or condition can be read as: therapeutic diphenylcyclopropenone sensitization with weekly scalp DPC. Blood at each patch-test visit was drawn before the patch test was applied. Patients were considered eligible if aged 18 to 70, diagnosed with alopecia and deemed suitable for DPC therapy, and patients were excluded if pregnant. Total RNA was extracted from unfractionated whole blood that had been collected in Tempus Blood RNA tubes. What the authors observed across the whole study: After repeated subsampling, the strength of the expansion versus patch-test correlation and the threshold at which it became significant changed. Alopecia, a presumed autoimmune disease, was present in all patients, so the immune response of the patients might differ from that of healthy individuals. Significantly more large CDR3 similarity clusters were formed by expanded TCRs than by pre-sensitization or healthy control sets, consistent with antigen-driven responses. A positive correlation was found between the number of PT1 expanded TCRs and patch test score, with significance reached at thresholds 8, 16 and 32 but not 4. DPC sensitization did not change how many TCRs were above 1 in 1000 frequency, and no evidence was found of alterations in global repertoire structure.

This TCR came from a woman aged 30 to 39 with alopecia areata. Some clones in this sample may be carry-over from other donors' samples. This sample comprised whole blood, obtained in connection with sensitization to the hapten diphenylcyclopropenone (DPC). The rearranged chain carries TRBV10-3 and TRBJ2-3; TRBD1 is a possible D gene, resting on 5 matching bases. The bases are TGTGCCATCAGTGAGGGTTTCAGGGATATTGCAGATACGCAGTATTTT. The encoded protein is CAISEGFRDIADTQYF.